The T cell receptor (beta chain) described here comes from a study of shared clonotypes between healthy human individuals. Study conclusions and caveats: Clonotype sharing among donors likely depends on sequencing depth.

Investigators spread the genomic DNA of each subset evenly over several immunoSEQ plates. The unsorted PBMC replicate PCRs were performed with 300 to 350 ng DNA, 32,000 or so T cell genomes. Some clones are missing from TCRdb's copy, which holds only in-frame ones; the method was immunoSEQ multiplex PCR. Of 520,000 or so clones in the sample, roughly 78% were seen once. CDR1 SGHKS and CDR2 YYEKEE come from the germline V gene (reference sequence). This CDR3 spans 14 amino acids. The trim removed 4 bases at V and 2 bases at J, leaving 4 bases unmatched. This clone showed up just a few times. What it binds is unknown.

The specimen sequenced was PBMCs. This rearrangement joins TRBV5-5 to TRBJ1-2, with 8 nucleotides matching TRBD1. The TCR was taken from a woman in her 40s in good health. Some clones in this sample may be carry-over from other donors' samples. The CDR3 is CASSVDRGNYGYTF. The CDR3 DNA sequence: TGTGCCAGCAGCGTCGACAGGGGAAACTATGGCTACACCTTC.